The clone carrying this TCR beta chain has more than one count but fewer than ten. CDR1 and CDR2 (germline): LNHNV, YYDKDF (reference sequence). CDR3 size: 13 residues. Trimming left V 4 bases short and J 2 bases short, with 7 bases between. The data belong to a study of beta chain features in type 1 diabetes. For the study at large: All samples combined gave about 100 million sorted cells for examination.

Reverse transcribing all isolated RNA meant expressed TCRB transcripts were sequenced. The method was immunoSEQ multiplex PCR; TCRdb's version includes in-frame clones alone and lacks a portion of them. The table shows 900,000 or so clones, with around a sixth occurring only once. The clonotype was recovered from a young woman in good health. Input material: naive CD4+ T cells from blood. V usage is TRBV15 and J usage is TRBJ2-3; D is unclear. CDR3 sequence reads: CATSTQSTDTQYF. In DNA form, the CDR3 reads TGTGCCACCAGCACGCAGTCCACAGATACGCAGTATTTT.